This T cell receptor beta chain stems from a study of blood T cell repertoires in COVID-19. Whole-study context: Sources were T cells, B-cell-depleted T cells, or PBMCs; the material itself was cDNA or gDNA.

Here immunoSEQ multiplex PCR was the method, and the copy in TCRdb shows in-frame clones only, minus some. The sample has a few hundred thousand clones; around nine tenths are singletons. Among Cohort 3 donors, those recovered had two negative PCRs, clearance, or symptom resolution. The V end lost 5 bases, the J end lost 2 bases, and 13 bases lay between the germline ends. Per germline, CDR1 LNHDA and CDR2 SQIVND (reference sequence). The CDR3 consists of 14 residues. Material: PBMCs or T cells enriched from blood (not recorded which). This TCR was recovered from a woman aged 45-59 years who had recovered from COVID-19. The chain has TRBV19 and TRBJ2-7, with a tentative D call TRBD1 (6 bases). CDR3 bases: TGTGCCAGTAGTTCCACAGGGATCGCCTACGAGCAGTACTTC. This gives the protein CASSSTGIAYEQYF.